The clone carrying this TCR beta chain was seen repeatedly, ten times or more. Its antigen is still unknown. Lactation, pregnancy, other autoimmune disease or uncontrolled infection led to exclusion of patients. On the basis of clinical symptoms, serum thyroxine and TRAb, thyroid ultrasound and orbital computed tomography, diagnoses were made. The source material, RNA transcripts, was used to amplify TCR beta CDR3 regions. Using the HTBI primer set, a first-round RT-PCR was run on the TCR CDR3. One entry per CDR3 protein results from TCRdb running MiXCR on the multiplex PCR reads. The data hold about 610,000 distinct CDR3 sequences, with about 15% observed a single time. This sample is drawn from a study of T cells in Graves' hyperthyroidism and ophthalmopathy. Study at large: Initial diagnosis, before any treatment, was when peripheral blood was collected. Findings and limits, study-wide: Before onset, ophthalmopathy was predicted by the model a median approximately 6.6 months earlier.

This sequence originates from a woman aged 40 to 50 with Graves' ophthalmopathy. Sample: blood.

This CDR3 reads CASSQQRNSYEQYF. The CDR3 DNA reads TGTGCCAGCAGCCAACAGCGAAACTCCTACGAGCAGTACTTC. The chain is built from TRBV12-3 or TRBV12-4 and TRBJ2-7; D not certain. The V end was cut by 6 bases, the J end by 0 bases, with 12 bases between. The CDR3 covers 14 residues.